A selection of T cell receptor beta chains follows, all from one sample in a study of blood T cell repertoires in COVID-19. Sequencing used immunoSEQ multiplex PCR; TCRdb keeps in-frame clones, though not all of them. Altogether roughly 260,000 clones are present, roughly 87% being singletons, with the ten largest covering 2.6%. The sequenced sample consisted of PBMCs or T cells enriched from blood (not recorded which). The receptors derive from a woman in her 30s with acute COVID-19. Each CDR3 is given with its conserved first and last residue. The order of the fields is clone size, V gene, D gene, CDR3 length, J gene, CDR3 protein, CDR3 DNA. D genes are given only for firm matches. For some rows the clone size is stated as once, few or many, or as a class when expanded; others skip it.

clone size: once
V gene: TRBV12-5
D gene: .
CDR3 length: 12
J gene: TRBJ1-3
CDR3 protein: CASGLGGNTIYF
CDR3 DNA: TGTGCTAGTGGTTTGGGGGGCAACACCATATATTTT

clone size: .
V gene: TRBV12-3/TRBV12-4
D gene: .
CDR3 length: 13
J gene: TRBJ2-2
CDR3 protein: CASRLMNTGELFF
CDR3 DNA: TGTGCCAGCAGACTGATGAACACCGGGGAGCTGTTTTTT

clone size: .
V gene: TRBV27
D gene: .
CDR3 length: 13
J gene: TRBJ1-2
CDR3 protein: CASSLTPNYGYTF
CDR3 DNA: TGTGCCAGCAGTTTGACACCAAACTATGGCTACACCTTC

clone size: few
V gene: TRBV7-9
D gene: .
CDR3 length: 13
J gene: TRBJ2-7
CDR3 protein: CASSERLAYEQYF
CDR3 DNA: TGTGCCAGCAGCGAACGACTAGCCTACGAGCAGTACTTC

clone size: .
V gene: TRBV2
D gene: TRBD1
CDR3 length: 17
J gene: TRBJ1-6
CDR3 protein: CASSSQGARSYNSPLHF
CDR3 DNA: TGTGCCAGCAGTAGCCAGGGGGCCAGGTCCTATAATTCACCCCTCCACTTT

clone size: .
V gene: TRBV6-5
D gene: TRBD2
CDR3 length: 16
J gene: TRBJ2-3
CDR3 protein: CASSYDRGLATDTQYF
CDR3 DNA: TGTGCCAGCAGTTACGATAGGGGACTAGCCACAGATACGCAGTATTTT

clone size: .
V gene: TRBV19
D gene: .
CDR3 length: 11
J gene: TRBJ1-1
CDR3 protein: CASSFNTEAFF
CDR3 DNA: TGTGCCAGTAGCTTTAACACTGAAGCTTTCTTT

clone size: .
V gene: TRBV6-5
D gene: .
CDR3 length: 13
J gene: TRBJ1-5
CDR3 protein: CASTTASNQPQHF
CDR3 DNA: TGTGCCAGCACGACAGCAAGCAATCAGCCCCAGCATTTT

clone size: .
V gene: TRBV5-6
D gene: .
CDR3 length: 12
J gene: TRBJ1-2
CDR3 protein: CASSLLIEGYTF
CDR3 DNA: TGTGCCAGCAGCTTGCTGATTGAGGGCTACACCTTC

clone size: .
V gene: TRBV4-3
D gene: TRBD1
CDR3 length: 16
J gene: TRBJ1-6
CDR3 protein: CASSQGKRGLASPLHF
CDR3 DNA: TGCGCCAGCAGCCAAGGTAAGAGGGGGCTGGCGTCACCCCTCCACTTT

clone size: .
V gene: TRBV4-1
D gene: .
CDR3 length: 14
J gene: TRBJ1-6
CDR3 protein: CASSQGDMDSPLHF
CDR3 DNA: TGCGCCAGCAGCCAAGGGGACATGGATTCACCCCTCCACTTT

clone size: .
V gene: TRBV6-5
D gene: TRBD1
CDR3 length: 15
J gene: TRBJ2-4
CDR3 protein: CASSYSRDRKNIQYF
CDR3 DNA: TGTGCCAGCAGTTACTCCCGGGACAGAAAAAACATTCAGTACTTC

clone size: .
V gene: TRBV27
D gene: .
CDR3 length: 20
J gene: TRBJ1-4
CDR3 protein: CASSFTPPGTLGSDNEKLFF
CDR3 DNA: TGTGCCAGCAGTTTCACTCCCCCCGGGACATTAGGTTCCGATAATGAAAAACTGTTTTTT

clone size: .
V gene: TRBV7-8
D gene: TRBD1
CDR3 length: 16
J gene: TRBJ1-2
CDR3 protein: CASSLGAGQANYGYTF
CDR3 DNA: TGTGCCAGCAGCTTAGGGGCGGGACAGGCCAACTATGGCTACACCTTC

clone size: few
V gene: TRBV5-1
D gene: .
CDR3 length: 17
J gene: TRBJ1-3
CDR3 protein: CASSLAPGSDSGNTIYF
CDR3 DNA: TGCGCCAGCAGCTTGGCTCCGGGTTCGGACTCTGGAAACACCATATATTTT

clone size: few
V gene: TRBV12-3/TRBV12-4
D gene: TRBD1
CDR3 length: 13
J gene: TRBJ1-2
CDR3 protein: CASSPGQGYGYTF
CDR3 DNA: TGTGCCAGCAGTCCTGGACAGGGCTATGGCTACACCTTC

clone size: .
V gene: TRBV19
D gene: TRBD2
CDR3 length: 15
J gene: TRBJ2-5
CDR3 protein: CASTKTAGGPETQYF
CDR3 DNA: TGTGCCAGTACTAAGACGGCGGGGGGCCCAGAGACCCAGTACTTC

clone size: .
V gene: TRBV5-4
D gene: TRBD2
CDR3 length: 16
J gene: TRBJ2-5
CDR3 protein: CASSLGGSTSGETQYF
CDR3 DNA: TGTGCCAGCAGCTTGGGGGGTTCGACTAGCGGTGAGACCCAGTACTTC

clone size: .
V gene: TRBV5-1
D gene: .
CDR3 length: 15
J gene: TRBJ1-2
CDR3 protein: CASSWDMGVGLGYTF
CDR3 DNA: TGCGCCAGCAGCTGGGACATGGGTGTGGGGCTTGGCTACACCTTC

clone size: .
V gene: TRBV12-5
D gene: .
CDR3 length: 12
J gene: TRBJ1-2
CDR3 protein: CASGPRGRGYTF
CDR3 DNA: TGTGCTAGTGGTCCGAGAGGAAGGGGCTACACCTTC

clone size: .
V gene: TRBV4-1
D gene: .
CDR3 length: 15
J gene: TRBJ2-7
CDR3 protein: CASSQGNREGDEQYF
CDR3 DNA: TGCGCCAGCAGCCAAGGGAACAGGGAGGGGGACGAGCAGTACTTC

clone size: .
V gene: TRBV12-3/TRBV12-4
D gene: TRBD1
CDR3 length: 12
J gene: TRBJ1-2
CDR3 protein: CASSGQGYGYTF
CDR3 DNA: TGTGCCAGCAGCGGACAGGGGTATGGCTACACCTTC

clone size: .
V gene: TRBV10-3
D gene: .
CDR3 length: 15
J gene: TRBJ1-3
CDR3 protein: CAMAPGVGSGNTIYF
CDR3 DNA: TGTGCCATGGCTCCAGGGGTTGGGTCTGGAAACACCATATATTTT

clone size: .
V gene: TRBV7-9
D gene: .
CDR3 length: 12
J gene: TRBJ1-5
CDR3 protein: CASSYLRQPQHF
CDR3 DNA: TGTGCCAGCAGCTACCTACGCCAGCCCCAGCATTTT

clone size: .
V gene: TRBV7-9
D gene: .
CDR3 length: 11
J gene: TRBJ1-2
CDR3 protein: CASSLGRGYTF
CDR3 DNA: TGTGCCAGCAGCCTCGGGAGAGGCTACACCTTC

clone size: .
V gene: TRBV4-1
D gene: .
CDR3 length: 15
J gene: TRBJ2-1
CDR3 protein: CASSHPGSRVNEQFF
CDR3 DNA: TGCGCCAGCAGCCACCCGGGATCCCGGGTCAATGAGCAGTTCTTC

clone size: few
V gene: TRBV27
D gene: TRBD1
CDR3 length: 14
J gene: TRBJ2-2
CDR3 protein: CATGQVDSTGELFF
CDR3 DNA: TGTGCCACCGGACAGGTCGATTCCACCGGGGAGCTGTTTTTT

clone size: .
V gene: TRBV27
D gene: TRBD1
CDR3 length: 14
J gene: TRBJ2-5
CDR3 protein: CASSGRQGTRTQYF
CDR3 DNA: TGTGCCAGCAGTGGGCGACAGGGGACGAGGACCCAGTACTTC

clone size: .
V gene: TRBV7-9
D gene: .
CDR3 length: 14
J gene: TRBJ1-4
CDR3 protein: CASSPQRTNEKLFF
CDR3 DNA: TGTGCCAGCAGCCCACAACGAACTAATGAAAAACTGTTTTTT

clone size: .
V gene: TRBV23-1
D gene: .
CDR3 length: 15
J gene: TRBJ2-7
CDR3 protein: CASTSGQPLSYEQYF
CDR3 DNA: TGCGCCAGCACCAGCGGACAGCCACTCTCCTACGAGCAGTACTTC

clone size: .
V gene: TRBV7-9
D gene: .
CDR3 length: 14
J gene: TRBJ1-5
CDR3 protein: CASSPLRRGQPQHF
CDR3 DNA: TGTGCCAGCAGCCCCCTTAGGAGGGGTCAGCCCCAGCATTTT

clone size: .
V gene: TRBV15
D gene: .
CDR3 length: 14
J gene: TRBJ1-2
CDR3 protein: CATSPGGENYGYTF
CDR3 DNA: TGTGCCACCAGCCCCGGGGGGGAGAACTATGGCTACACCTTC

clone size: .
V gene: TRBV7-9
D gene: TRBD1
CDR3 length: 15
J gene: TRBJ1-2
CDR3 protein: CASSRPGTGAYGYTF
CDR3 DNA: TGTGCCAGCAGCCGACCCGGGACAGGGGCCTATGGCTACACCTTC